The T cell receptor (beta chain) described here comes from a study of regulatory and conventional T cells in RAG deficiency. Clones were read by immunoSEQ multiplex PCR, and TCRdb kept only the in-frame ones, dropping some. Of around 30,000 clones in the sample, 70% to 90% were seen once. In the case of this clone: Its antigen is undetermined.

Study conclusions and caveats: Compared with controls, unique Treg TCR beta sequences dropped roughly 94-fold in Omenn syndrome and CID/AS. Shorter CDR3s in all patient subsets; >80% Treg-Tconv overlap in Omenn. Sorted Omenn CD25-high CD127-low cells may not be bona fide Tregs.

In addition, the sample was reused for a study of regulatory T cells. That report adds: Primers: 52 TRBV forward and 13 TRBJ reverse. Skewed V and J usage and few unique V-J pairs marked patient repertoires, most in Tregs.

This receptor was identified in a human donor in good health. Specimen: CD8+ T cells sorted from blood.

CDR3 protein: CASSYSGATYNEQFF. The CDR3, as DNA: TGTGCCAGCAGTTACTCAGGGGCAACCTACAATGAGCAGTTCTTC. The genes are TRBV6-5 and TRBJ2-1; tentatively, D is TRBD1 (5 bases). The CDR3 consists of 15 residues. Trimming pared 0 bases from V and 2 bases from J, leaving 8 bases between. Looked up from germline, CDR1 is MNHEY and CDR2 is SVGAGI.